These 19 T cell receptor beta chains share one sample of origin, sequenced in a study of T cell responses to AZD1222 COVID-19 vaccine. Profiled with immunoSEQ multiplex PCR; TCRdb holds only in-frame clones, not every one. The sample includes about 80,000 clones, 75% to 95% of them seen just once. Sample: peripheral blood, taken 28 days after the second AZD1222 dose. The receptors were gathered from an adult who received the AZD1222 COVID-19 vaccine.

The chain is built from TRBV28 and TRBJ2-7, with D possibly matching TRBD2 (6 bases). V was cut by 3 bases and J by 3 bases, with 12 bases left in between. The CDR3 is 14 residues long. Germline V gene sequence: CDR1 MDHEN, CDR2 SYDVKM. The CDR3 here is CASSLTLADYEQYF. CDR3 in DNA: TGTGCCAGCAGTTTGACCTTAGCGGACTACGAGCAGTACTTC.

The V call is TRBV6-2 or TRBV6-3, the J call TRBJ1-1; D ambiguous. The CDR3 is made up of 12 amino acids. The germline CDR1 and CDR2 sequences are MNHEY and SVGEGT. V lost 6 bases to trimming and J lost 3 bases, with 8 bases between them. CDR3 nucleotides: TGTGCCAGCAGCCCAGGATACACTGAAGCTTTCTTT. The encoded protein is CASSPGYTEAFF.

The table lists this clone with a count of one. The V gene is TRBV19, the J gene TRBJ2-3, with a tentative D call TRBD1 (7 bases). CDR1 and CDR2 (germline): LNHDA, SQIVND (reference sequence). This CDR3 contains 16 residues. V was trimmed by 5 bases and J by 3 bases, leaving 18 bases between them. CDR3 in amino acids: CASSLRQGGGTDTQYF. The CDR3, as DNA: TGTGCCAGTAGTCTCAGACAGGGAGGAGGTACAGATACGCAGTATTTT.

The genes are TRBV10-3 and TRBJ2-2, with D perhaps matching TRBD1 (7 bases). The germline V gene has CDR1 ENHRY and CDR2 SYGVKD. This CDR3 has 14 amino acids. V was shortened by 4 bases and J by 5 bases, with 11 bases between the two germline ends. The CDR3 DNA reads TGTGCCATCAGTGGTTCAGGGGGGACCGGGGAGCTGTTTTTT. This codes for CAISGSGGTGELFF.

The CDR3 loop reads CASSRGFTDTQYF. CDR3 DNA sequence: TGTGCCAGCAGCCGTGGTTTCACAGATACGCAGTATTTT. V gene TRBV13 combines with J gene TRBJ2-3; D remains unclear. The germline V and J ends were trimmed by 5 bases and 2 bases, with 8 bases remaining between them. In germline, CDR1 is PRHDT, CDR2 FYEKMQ (reference sequence). This CDR3 has 13 amino acids.

The rearrangement links TRBV19 to TRBJ2-6, with D perhaps matching TRBD2 (6 bases). This CDR3 region has 17 residues. V was clipped by 3 bases and J by 3 bases, with 15 bases between them. From germline, CDR1 is LNHDA and CDR2 SQIVND (reference sequence). The CDR3 DNA sequence: TGTGCCAGTAGTATTGGAGGGTGGGTTCATGGGGCCAACGTCCTGACTTTC. It specifies CASSIGGWVHGANVLTF.

This sequence joins TRBV15 and TRBJ2-7; D is unclear. Germline V gene sequence: CDR1 LNHNV, CDR2 YYDKDF (reference sequence). V gave up 0 bases and J gave up 0 bases, with 9 bases separating them. The CDR3 spans 15 residues. The CDR3 here is CATSRDPVTSYEQYF. In nucleotides, the CDR3 is TGTGCCACCAGCAGAGATCCTGTGACCTCCTACGAGCAGTACTTC.

The chain uses TRBV11-2 and TRBJ2-1, with 10 bases that match TRBD2. From germline, CDR1 is SGHAT and CDR2 FQNNGV. V dropped 3 bases and J dropped 10; count of bases not matched to a gene: 6. This CDR3 is 14 amino acids long. The DNA for the CDR3 is TGTGCCAGCAGCTTCTTGACTAGCGGGCTCGAGCAGTTCTTC. Translated, it gives CASSFLTSGLEQFF.

V is TRBV2 and J is TRBJ2-7, with 10 bases lining up with TRBD2. Germline lookup yields CDR1 SNHLY and CDR2 FYNNEI. CDR3 length: 15 amino acids. V shed 4 bases, J shed 5 bases, and the junction held 8 bases outside the gene matches. CDR3 protein: CASSGAGGPSHEQYF. The CDR3 coding sequence is TGTGCCAGCAGTGGAGCGGGAGGGCCATCCCACGAGCAGTACTTC.

The chain couples TRBV24-1 to TRBJ2-7, with 8 positions matching TRBD1. V lost 3 bases to trimming and J lost 6 bases; unmatched junction nucleotides: 3. Germline V gene sequence: CDR1 KGHDR, CDR2 SFDVKD. The CDR3 is made up of 13 amino acids. The CDR3 DNA follows: TGTGCCACCAGTGATGACAGGGGAGCCGAGCAGTACTTC. This encodes CATSDDRGAEQYF.

This chain joins TRBV27 and TRBJ2-3; 12 positions match TRBD2. The CDR3 runs to 15 residues. With V trimmed by 5 bases and J by 3 bases, 3 bases remained unmatched. CDR1 and CDR2 (germline): MNHEY, SMNVEV (reference sequence). The CDR3: CASSTGTSGTDTQYF. CDR3 DNA: TGTGCCAGCAGTACCGGGACTAGCGGGACAGATACGCAGTATTTT.

The gene calls are TRBV7-2 and TRBJ2-1; perhaps TRBD2 as D (6 bases). In germline, CDR1 is SGHTA, CDR2 FQGNSA. The CDR3 has 16 amino acids. V was clipped by 1 base and J by 1 base, with 11 bases between them. The CDR3: CASSLVGGASYNEQFF. CDR3 nucleotides: TGTGCCAGCAGCTTAGTGGGCGGGGCGTCCTACAATGAGCAGTTCTTC.

V usage is TRBV7-8 and J usage is TRBJ1-2; tentatively, D is TRBD1 (5 bases). The CDR3 is made up of 14 amino acids. Deletions cut 2 bases from V and 4 bases from J, with 11 bases between. The V gene's germline CDR1 is SGHVS and CDR2 FQNEAQ. The DNA of the CDR3 is TGTGCCAGCAGCTTACAGGGATACTCCTATGGCTACACCTTC. It codes for CASSLQGYSYGYTF.

V and J are TRBV6-5 and TRBJ2-1; tentative D call: TRBD2 (7 bases). The CDR3 totals 13 residues. Trimming left V 11 bases short and J 8 bases short, with 19 bases between. Germline V gives CDR1 MNHEY, CDR2 SVGAGI. The CDR3 DNA sequence: TGTGCCTTGGAGGGGGGGGTGTTGGATGAGCAGTTCTTC. Encoded protein: CALEGGVLDEQFF.

The V call is TRBV11-2, the J call TRBJ2-7; TRBD2 agrees at 11 bases. Germline V lookup: CDR1 SGHAT, CDR2 FQNNGV. The junction had 10 bases not matched to a gene; V was cut back by 5 bases and J by 4 bases. CDR3 length: 16 residues. For the CDR3, the DNA is TGTGCCAGCAGCCCACGACTAGCGGGAAGGGGGTACGAGCAGTACTTC. Translation: CASSPRLAGRGYEQYF.

The chain carries TRBV10-3 and TRBJ2-1; possible D gene TRBD1, 5 bases. Germline V gene data show CDR1 as ENHRY and CDR2 as SYGVKD. V lost 2 bases and J 4 bases, leaving 12 bases between the germline ends. The length of the CDR3 is 15 residues. The CDR3 spells CAISEGAYGYNEQFF. CDR3 nucleotides: TGTGCCATCAGTGAGGGGGCCTATGGGTACAATGAGCAGTTCTTC.

The J gene is TRBJ1-2, the V gene TRBV27; 7 bases align to TRBD1. The ends lost 7 bases at V and 4 bases at J; junction bases unmatched: 21. CDR1 MNHEY and CDR2 SMNVEV come from the germline V gene (reference sequence). The CDR3 contains 18 residues. CDR3 protein: CASTRHPLAGGSPYGYTF. Written as DNA, the CDR3 is TGTGCCAGCACCCGTCACCCTCTGGCAGGGGGTAGCCCCTATGGCTACACCTTC.

V and J are TRBV19 and TRBJ1-2, with 7 bases identical to TRBD1. V gave up 11 bases and J gave up 6 bases; unmatched junction bases: 12. CDR1 and CDR2 (germline): LNHDA, SQIVND (reference sequence). The CDR3 has 13 residues. The CDR3 protein is CAASQETGNGYTF. DNA of the CDR3: TGTGCCGCCAGCCAGGAGACAGGGAATGGCTACACCTTC.

The V call is TRBV7-2, the J call TRBJ2-7; 7 bases fit TRBD1. This CDR3 contains 13 residues. CDR1 is SGHTA, CDR2 FQGNSA, per germline. J lost 5 bases, V lost 2 bases, and 3 bases had no gene match. The CDR3 DNA reads as TGTGCCAGCAGCTTAAACAGGGGTCACGAGCAGTACTTC. As protein: CASSLNRGHEQYF.